These 12 T cell receptor beta chains were sequenced from one sample in a study of cytomegalovirus exposure and HLA in healthy donors. The PCR was carried out with 60 Vbeta primers and 13 Jbeta primers. Profiled with immunoSEQ multiplex PCR; TCRdb holds only in-frame clones, not every one. The sample contains 100,000 to 150,000 clones, almost 80% of which appear only once. The sequenced material came from PBMCs. These TCRs come from a female donor in good health and CMV-seronegative.

This chain links TRBV1 with TRBJ1-4. TRBV1 is tagged as a pseudogene. The length of the CDR3 is 13 residues. The CDR3 coding sequence is TGCACCAGCAGCCATAGCTGGAGTGAAAAACTGTTTTTT. Protein sequence: CTSSHSWSEKLFF.

The V gene is TRBV5-6, the J gene TRBJ1-1, with TRBD1 identical over 7 bases. CDR1 and CDR2 from the germline V gene are SGHDT and YYEEEE. This CDR3 is built from 14 residues. V was clipped by 3 bases and J by 0 bases; unmatched bases: 2. CDR3 protein: CASSWGQLNTEAFF. The DNA of the CDR3 is TGTGCCAGCAGCTGGGGACAGCTGAACACTGAAGCTTTCTTT.

V usage is TRBV30 and J usage is TRBJ1-1; the D is unclear. This CDR3 spans 16 amino acids. V was pared by 3 bases and J by 0 bases, with 17 bases between. CDR1 is GTSNPN, CDR2 SVGIG, per germline (reference sequence). CDR3 amino acids: CAWREWGGIMNTEAFF. CDR3 DNA sequence: TGTGCCTGGAGGGAATGGGGAGGCATAATGAACACTGAAGCTTTCTTT.

This rearrangement joins TRBV19 to TRBJ2-3, with TRBD2 matching 7 bases. This CDR3 has 15 amino acids. With 4 bases clipped from V and 0 bases from J, the junction kept 4 bases outside the gene matches. The germline V gene encodes CDR1 LNHDA and CDR2 SQIVND (reference sequence). The CDR3 DNA reads as TGTGCCAGTAGTACTAGCGGAACTAGCACAGATACGCAGTATTTT. It translates to CASSTSGTSTDTQYF.

The rearrangement links TRBV19 to TRBJ2-2; a weak D match, TRBD2 (5 bases). The CDR3 runs to 15 residues. Trimming stripped 3 bases from V and 8 bases from J, with 16 bases between. Looked up from germline, CDR1 is LNHDA and CDR2 is SQIVND (reference sequence). The CDR3 sequence is CASSMWLASRGELFF. CDR3 DNA sequence: TGTGCCAGTAGTATGTGGCTAGCTTCAAGGGGGGAGCTGTTTTTT.

The chain recombines TRBV5-1 with TRBJ2-5; no clear D gene. V was pared by 4 bases and J by 0 bases, with 10 bases between. This CDR3 contains 14 residues. The germline CDR1 and CDR2 sequences are SGHRS and YFSETQ. The CDR3 protein is CASSPETYQETQYF. CDR3 nucleotides: TGCGCCAGCAGCCCGGAGACGTACCAAGAGACCCAGTACTTC.

J is TRBJ2-5 and V is TRBV5-1; 8 bases line up with TRBD2. The V gene's germline CDR1 is SGHRS and CDR2 YFSETQ. The CDR3 spans 16 residues. J lost 6 bases, V lost 1 base, and 11 bases had no gene match. CDR3 nucleotide sequence: TGCGCCAGCAGCTTGACTCCCAGCGGGAGTTCGAAGACCCAGTACTTC. It codes for CASSLTPSGSSKTQYF.

This clone came up once. V gene TRBV5-1 combines with J gene TRBJ2-1, with 11 bases matching TRBD2. Germline V lookup: CDR1 SGHRS, CDR2 YFSETQ. V shed 1 base, J shed 1 base, and the junction held 4 bases outside the gene matches. The CDR3 spans 17 residues. CDR3: CASSLMGLAASYNEQFF. The CDR3 nucleotides read TGCGCCAGCAGCTTGATGGGACTAGCGGCGTCCTACAATGAGCAGTTCTTC.

This chain connects TRBV27 to TRBJ1-4, with D hard to call. The germline V and J ends were trimmed by 6 bases and 0 bases, with 8 bases remaining between them. This CDR3 region has 14 residues. Germline V gene sequence: CDR1 MNHEY, CDR2 SMNVEV (reference sequence). The CDR3, as DNA: TGTGCCAGCAGCACCGGGACAACTAATGAAAAACTGTTTTTT. This encodes CASSTGTTNEKLFF.

This clone was seen more than once but under ten times. CDR3 amino acids: CASSLVGRGTDGYTF. The CDR3 DNA sequence: TGTGCCAGCAGCTTGGTGGGTAGGGGGACGGATGGCTACACCTTC. The chain recombines TRBV5-4 with TRBJ1-2; perhaps TRBD1 as D (6 bases). Germline V lookup: CDR1 SGHNT, CDR2 YYREEE (reference sequence). The V end was cut by 0 bases, the J end by 6 bases, with 15 bases between. CDR3 length equals 15 residues.

The chain is built from TRBV5-1 and TRBJ1-6, with TRBD1 identical over 7 bases. From germline, CDR1 is SGHRS and CDR2 YFSETQ. This CDR3 spans 14 amino acids. J was trimmed by 5 bases and V by 4 bases; bases with no gene match: 3. DNA for the CDR3: TGCGCCAGCAGCCGGGACAGCCATAATTCACCCCTCCACTTT. As protein: CASSRDSHNSPLHF. Filled out from reference TRBV5-1 and TRBJ1-6, the complete variable domain reads KAGVTQTPRYLIKTRGQQVTLSCSPISGHRSVSWYQQTPGQGLQFLFEYFSETQRNKGNFPGRFSGRQFSNSRSEMNVSTLELGDSALYLCASSRDSHNSPLHFGNGTRLTVT.

The chain has TRBV5-4 and TRBJ2-3; TRBD2 might be the D (6 bases). Between the trimmed V and J ends, which lost 5 bases and 7 bases, there was a span of 20 bases. The length of the CDR3 is 15 residues. CDR1 and CDR2 from the germline V gene are SGHNT and YYREEE (reference sequence). The CDR3 is CASSPGLPSINTQYF. CDR3 sequence (DNA): TGTGCCAGCAGTCCGGGACTCCCCTCCATTAATACGCAGTATTTT.